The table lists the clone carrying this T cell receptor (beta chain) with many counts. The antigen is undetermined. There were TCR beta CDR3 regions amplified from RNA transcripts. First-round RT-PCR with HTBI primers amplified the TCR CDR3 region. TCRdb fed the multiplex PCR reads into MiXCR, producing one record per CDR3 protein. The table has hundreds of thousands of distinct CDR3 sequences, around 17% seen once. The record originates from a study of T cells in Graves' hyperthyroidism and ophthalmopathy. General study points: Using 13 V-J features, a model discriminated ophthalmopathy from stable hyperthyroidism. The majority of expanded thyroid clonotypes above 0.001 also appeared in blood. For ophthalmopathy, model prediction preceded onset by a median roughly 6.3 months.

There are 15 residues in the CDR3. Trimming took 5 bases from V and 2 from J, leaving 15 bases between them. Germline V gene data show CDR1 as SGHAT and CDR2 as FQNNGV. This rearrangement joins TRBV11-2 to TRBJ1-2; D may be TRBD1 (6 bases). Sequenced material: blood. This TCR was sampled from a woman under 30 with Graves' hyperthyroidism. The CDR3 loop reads CASSQSGDSNYGYTF. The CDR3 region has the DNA TGTGCCAGCAGCCAATCAGGGGACTCGAACTATGGCTACACCTTC. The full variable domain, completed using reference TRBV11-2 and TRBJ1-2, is EAGVAQSPRYKIIEKRQSVAFWCNPISGHATLYWYQQILGQGPKLLIQFQNNGVVDDSQLPKDRFSAERLKGVDSTLKIQPAKLEDSAVYLCASSQSGDSNYGYTFGSGTRLTVV.